This is a list of T cell receptor beta chains from one sample in a study of T cell changes during pregnancy in multiple sclerosis. The method was immunoSEQ multiplex PCR; TCRdb's version includes in-frame clones alone and lacks a portion of them. The repertoire holds tens of thousands of clones, with around nine tenths as singletons. Source: CD4+ T cells from peripheral blood mononuclear cells, taken in the second trimester of pregnancy. Every receptor here comes from a female donor in good health, enrolled as a control in a pregnancy study. Both conserved end residues are part of each CDR3. The D gene is left open where the match is weak. The size of a clone is reported for some rows only, either as once, few or many, or as a class for expanded clones.

abundance,d_gene,v_gene,j_gene,CDR3nt,CDR3aa
-,-,TRBV30,TRBJ2-7,TGTGCCCAACAACAGGGAGAGGAATTGGGGCAGTACTTC,CAQQQGEELGQYF
-,TRBD1,TRBV4-1,TRBJ1-2,TGCGCCAGCAGCCTTCCGCAACAGGGGATCTATGGCTACACCTTC,CASSLPQQGIYGYTF
-,-,TRBV7-9,TRBJ1-1,TGTGCCAGCAGCTTTCCCCAAAACACTGAAGCTTTCTTT,CASSFPQNTEAFF
-,-,TRBV11-1,TRBJ2-6,TGTGCCAGCAGCTTATCAGGGTCTGGGGCCAACGTCCTGACTTTC,CASSLSGSGANVLTF
-,TRBD2,TRBV7-2,TRBJ2-5,TGTGCCAGCAGCTTAAGTACGCGGGGGGGTTCGAAGACCCAGTACTTC,CASSLSTRGGSKTQYF
-,TRBD1,TRBV7-2,TRBJ2-7,TGTGCCAGCAGCCCGACAGGGTACGAGCAGTACTTC,CASSPTGYEQYF
once,-,TRBV7-8,TRBJ1-6,TGTGCCAGCGCCTGGGAGGGGCACAGTTCACCCCTCCACTTT,CASAWEGHSSPLHF
-,-,TRBV6-6,TRBJ2-5,TGTGCCAGCAGTTCGCGGGGTCAAGAGACCCAGTACTTC,CASSSRGQETQYF
-,-,TRBV4-2,TRBJ2-2,TGTGCCAGCAAGATACCAGGTGCGGGGCTGAACACCGGGGAGCTGTTTTTT,CASKIPGAGLNTGELFF
-,TRBD1,TRBV5-6,TRBJ2-7,TGTGCCAGCAGCGGAGGACCCGGGACAGCAGCCTACGAGCAGTACTTC,CASSGGPGTAAYEQYF
-,TRBD2,TRBV4-2,TRBJ2-5,TGTGCCAGCAGCCAAGTCGGCGGGGGTCAAGAGACCCAGTACTTC,CASSQVGGGQETQYF
-,-,TRBV30,TRBJ1-2,TGTGCCTGGAGTTTCCCAGGGACTTTGGGCGGCTACACCTTC,CAWSFPGTLGGYTF
-,-,TRBV5-1,TRBJ1-1,TGCGCCAGCAGCTTGGAAGGACAGAACACTGAAGCTTTCTTT,CASSLEGQNTEAFF
-,TRBD2,TRBV5-6,TRBJ2-2,TGTGCCAGCAGCGCAGCCGGGACTAGCGTCTCCGGGGAGCTGTTTTTT,CASSAAGTSVSGELFF
-,TRBD1,TRBV7-2,TRBJ2-7,TGTGCCAGCAGCCCACCGGGGACAGGGGCCTACGAGCAGTACTTC,CASSPPGTGAYEQYF
-,-,TRBV9,TRBJ1-1,TGTGCCAGCAGCCCGACAGTAACTATGAACACTGAAGCTTTCTTT,CASSPTVTMNTEAFF
-,TRBD1,TRBV4-3,TRBJ2-7,TGCGCCAGCAGCCAAGTTTTATCGGACAGGGGCCCCGAGCAGTACTTC,CASSQVLSDRGPEQYF
-,TRBD1,TRBV11-2,TRBJ2-7,TGTGCCAGCAGCTTGGACAGGGGAAAGCCTTACGAGCAGTACTTC,CASSLDRGKPYEQYF
-,-,TRBV27,TRBJ2-1,TGTGCCAGCAGTTTATGGGCAGAAAACCGATACAATGAGCAGTTCTTC,CASSLWAENRYNEQFF
-,-,TRBV7-9,TRBJ1-2,TGTGCCAGCAGCCCTAGCGGGCCGCACTATGGCTACACCTTC,CASSPSGPHYGYTF
once,-,TRBV7-8,TRBJ1-1,TGTGCCAGCAGCTTACGGACTGAAGCTTTCTTT,CASSLRTEAFF
-,TRBD1,TRBV5-1,TRBJ1-2,TGCGCCAGCAGCTTGTTGTCCGGGACAGGGGACGGCTACACCTTC,CASSLLSGTGDGYTF
-,TRBD1,TRBV27,TRBJ1-6,TGTGCCAGCAGGAAGGGGGCGATTTCGGATAATTCACCCCTCCACTTT,CASRKGAISDNSPLHF
-,TRBD2,TRBV18,TRBJ2-1,TGTGCCAGCTCCCCCCTAGCTAGCGGGGGAGGCAATGAGCAGTTCTTC,CASSPLASGGGNEQFF
-,-,TRBV9,TRBJ2-7,TGTGCCAGCAGCGTAAATAGTTTGCCTTCCCACGAGCAGTACTTC,CASSVNSLPSHEQYF
-,-,TRBV18,TRBJ1-2,TGTGCCAGCTCGCCTGATGAGATTGGCTACACCTTC,CASSPDEIGYTF
-,-,TRBV6-5,TRBJ2-7,TGTGCCAGTGTAAGCGTAGCCTACGAGCAGTACTTC,CASVSVAYEQYF
-,TRBD1,TRBV27,TRBJ1-1,TGTGCCAGCAGTCTCCGGACAGGCCTGAACACTGAAGCTTTCTTT,CASSLRTGLNTEAFF
-,TRBD1,TRBV9,TRBJ1-2,TGTGCCAGCAGCGTAGGAGTGCCAGGGGGCGCAGGGAACTATGGCTACACCTTC,CASSVGVPGGAGNYGYTF
-,TRBD2,TRBV15,TRBJ2-7,TGTGCCACCAGCAGAGGAGGACTAGCGGGGGCCGAGCAGTACTTC,CATSRGGLAGAEQYF
-,-,TRBV7-8,TRBJ1-4,TGTGCCAGCAGGGCCGGAGGGCTCTCGGGAAAACTGTTTTTT,CASRAGGLSGKLFF
-,-,TRBV9,TRBJ1-2,TGTGCCAGCAGCCCGGTGGGGGGGGCAGGCTATGGCTACACCTTC,CASSPVGGAGYGYTF
-,TRBD1,TRBV7-3,TRBJ2-7,TGTGCCAGCAGTCACGGACAGGGCTACGAGCAGTACTTC,CASSHGQGYEQYF
few,-,TRBV20-1,TRBJ1-6,TGCAGTGCACTTGACAGCCTATCTCTCCACTTT,CSALDSLSLHF
-,-,TRBV19,TRBJ1-5,TGTGCCAGTAGTACCCTCGGACAGTCAAATCAGCCCCAGCATTTT,CASSTLGQSNQPQHF
-,TRBD1,TRBV4-1,TRBJ2-5,TGCGCCAGCGGCACAGGGGTCCTGGAGACCCAGTACTTC,CASGTGVLETQYF
-,TRBD1,TRBV9,TRBJ1-3,TGTGCCAGCAGCCCCCGGGGAGACAGGGGCTCTGGAAACACCATATATTTT,CASSPRGDRGSGNTIYF
few,TRBD1,TRBV5-8,TRBJ1-6,TGTGCCAGCAGCCGACAGGGGAGCTCCTATAATTCACCCCTCCACTTT,CASSRQGSSYNSPLHF
-,-,TRBV28,TRBJ1-6,TGTGCCAGCAACGGAGATAATTCACCCCTCCACTTT,CASNGDNSPLHF
-,TRBD1,TRBV2,TRBJ1-4,TGTGCCAGCAGTCGGGACAGGAATGAAAAACTGTTTTTT,CASSRDRNEKLFF
-,-,TRBV25-1,TRBJ2-5,TGTGCCAGCAGCCGGACTAATCGGGAGACCCAGTACTTC,CASSRTNRETQYF
once,TRBD1,TRBV4-3,TRBJ2-4,TGCGCCAGCAGCCAAGAGTTGGCAGGGGGCCTGAACATTCAGTACTTC,CASSQELAGGLNIQYF
once,TRBD2,TRBV5-1,TRBJ2-7,TGCGCCAGCAGTGAACCCGGCGGGGGTAGGTACGAGCAGTACTTC,CASSEPGGGRYEQYF
-,TRBD2,TRBV7-2,TRBJ2-3,TGTGCCAGCAGCCTGGGGCAGCGGGGTCGCACAGATACGCAGTATTTT,CASSLGQRGRTDTQYF
-,-,TRBV5-1,TRBJ2-5,TGCGCCAGCAGCCCGACGGGGATTCGGGAGACCCAGTACTTC,CASSPTGIRETQYF
once,-,TRBV7-9,TRBJ1-2,TGTGCCAGCAGTACCGAGACACCGGCGTACGGCTACACCTTC,CASSTETPAYGYTF
-,TRBD1,TRBV2,TRBJ1-1,TGTGCCAGCAGTTGGACAGGGGGCTCTGAAGCTTTCTTT,CASSWTGGSEAFF
-,-,TRBV2,TRBJ1-2,TGTGCCAGCAGAGGAGGAGGTTCGGCTAACTATGGCTACACCTTC,CASRGGGSANYGYTF
-,TRBD2,TRBV4-3,TRBJ2-4,TGCGCCAGCAGCCAACAACGCGGGGGAACCGGGGGCATTCAGTACTTC,CASSQQRGGTGGIQYF
-,-,TRBV11-3,TRBJ2-1,TGTGCCAGCAGCTTAGGGGGGCGAGAGCAGTTCTTC,CASSLGGREQFF
-,-,TRBV12-5,TRBJ1-1,TGTGCTAGTGGTTTGGGGGGGCCCACTGAAGCTTTCTTT,CASGLGGPTEAFF
-,-,TRBV6-1,TRBJ1-2,TGTGCCAGCGGAGGGGGGGCGCGAGGCTACACCTTC,CASGGGARGYTF
-,TRBD1,TRBV7-9,TRBJ1-5,TGTGCCAGCAGCTTAGGTCTACAGGGGAATCAGCCCCAGCATTTT,CASSLGLQGNQPQHF
few,TRBD1,TRBV7-8,TRBJ1-5,TGTGCCAGCAGCCAGACAGGGGTCAATCAGCCCCAGCATTTT,CASSQTGVNQPQHF
-,TRBD1,TRBV6-6,TRBJ1-2,TGTGCCACACACAGGGGTGAGGATGGCTACACCTTC,CATHRGEDGYTF
-,-,TRBV6-5,TRBJ1-1,TGTGCCAGCAGTTACTCTAACCCAGGGGTTGAAGCTTTCTTT,CASSYSNPGVEAFF